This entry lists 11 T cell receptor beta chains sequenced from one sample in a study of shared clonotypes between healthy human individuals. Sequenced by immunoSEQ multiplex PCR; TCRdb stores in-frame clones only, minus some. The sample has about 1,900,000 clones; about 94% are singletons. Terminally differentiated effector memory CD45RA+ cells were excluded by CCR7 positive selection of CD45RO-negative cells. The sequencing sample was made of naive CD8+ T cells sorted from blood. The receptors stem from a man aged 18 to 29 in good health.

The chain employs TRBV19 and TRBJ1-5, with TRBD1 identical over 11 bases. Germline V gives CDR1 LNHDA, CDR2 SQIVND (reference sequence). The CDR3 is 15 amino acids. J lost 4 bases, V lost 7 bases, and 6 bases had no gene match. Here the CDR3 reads CASTPDRGQNQPQHF. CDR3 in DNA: TGTGCCAGTACCCCGGACAGGGGGCAGAATCAGCCCCAGCATTTT.

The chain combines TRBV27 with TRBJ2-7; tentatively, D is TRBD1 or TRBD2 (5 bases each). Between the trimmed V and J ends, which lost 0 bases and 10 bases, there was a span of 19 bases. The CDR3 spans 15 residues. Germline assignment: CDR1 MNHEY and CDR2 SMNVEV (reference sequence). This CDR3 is CASSLSQGGRTKQYF. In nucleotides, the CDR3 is TGTGCCAGCAGTTTATCCCAGGGTGGGAGAACGAAACAGTACTTC.

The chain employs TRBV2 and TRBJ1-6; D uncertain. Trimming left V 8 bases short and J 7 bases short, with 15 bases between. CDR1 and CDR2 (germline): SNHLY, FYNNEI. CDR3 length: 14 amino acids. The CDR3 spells CASREGLGNSPLHF. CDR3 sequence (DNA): TGTGCCAGCCGAGAAGGCCTGGGAAATTCACCCCTCCACTTT. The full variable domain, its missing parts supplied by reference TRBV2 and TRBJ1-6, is EPEVTQTPSHQVTQMGQEVILRCVPISNHLYFYWYRQILGQKVEFLVSFYNNEISEKSEIFDDQFSVERPDGSNFTLKIRSTKLEDSAMYFCASREGLGNSPLHFGNGTRLTVT.

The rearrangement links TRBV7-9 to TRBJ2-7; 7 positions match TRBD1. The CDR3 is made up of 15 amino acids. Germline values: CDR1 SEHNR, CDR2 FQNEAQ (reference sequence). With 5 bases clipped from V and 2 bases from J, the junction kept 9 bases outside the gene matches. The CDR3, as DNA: TGTGCCAGCAGCGAAAGTTCGGACAGGACCTACGAGCAGTACTTC. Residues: CASSESSDRTYEQYF.

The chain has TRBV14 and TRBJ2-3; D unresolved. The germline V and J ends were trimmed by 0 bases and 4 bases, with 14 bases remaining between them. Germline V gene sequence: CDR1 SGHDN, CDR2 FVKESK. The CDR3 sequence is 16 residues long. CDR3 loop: CASSQEVGFVADTQYF. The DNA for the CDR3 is TGTGCCAGCAGCCAAGAGGTGGGGTTTGTCGCAGATACGCAGTATTTT.

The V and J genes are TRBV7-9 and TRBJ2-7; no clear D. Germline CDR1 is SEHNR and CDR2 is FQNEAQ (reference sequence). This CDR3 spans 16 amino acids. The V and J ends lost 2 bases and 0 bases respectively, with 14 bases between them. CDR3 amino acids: CASSLFRDVSSYEQYF. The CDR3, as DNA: TGTGCCAGCAGCTTATTCCGAGACGTGAGCTCCTACGAGCAGTACTTC.

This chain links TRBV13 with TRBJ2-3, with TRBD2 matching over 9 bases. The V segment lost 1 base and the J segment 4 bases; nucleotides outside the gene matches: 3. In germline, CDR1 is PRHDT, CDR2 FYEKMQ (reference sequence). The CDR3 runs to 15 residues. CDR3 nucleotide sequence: TGTGCCAGCAGCTTAGCGGCGGGAGGGTCAGATACGCAGTATTTT. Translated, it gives CASSLAAGGSDTQYF.

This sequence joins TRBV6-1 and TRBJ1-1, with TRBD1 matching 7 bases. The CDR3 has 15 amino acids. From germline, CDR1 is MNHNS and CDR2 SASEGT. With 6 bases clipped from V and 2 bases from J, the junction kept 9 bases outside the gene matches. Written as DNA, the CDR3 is TGTGCCAGCAGCGAGACACGGACAGGAAACACTGAAGCTTTCTTT. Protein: CASSETRTGNTEAFF.

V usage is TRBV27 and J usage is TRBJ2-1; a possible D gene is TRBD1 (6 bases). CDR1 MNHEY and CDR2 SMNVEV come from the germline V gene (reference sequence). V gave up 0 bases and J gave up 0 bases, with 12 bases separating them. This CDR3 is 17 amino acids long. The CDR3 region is CASSLSYGTSSYNEQFF. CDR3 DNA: TGTGCCAGCAGTTTATCATATGGGACATCCTCCTACAATGAGCAGTTCTTC.

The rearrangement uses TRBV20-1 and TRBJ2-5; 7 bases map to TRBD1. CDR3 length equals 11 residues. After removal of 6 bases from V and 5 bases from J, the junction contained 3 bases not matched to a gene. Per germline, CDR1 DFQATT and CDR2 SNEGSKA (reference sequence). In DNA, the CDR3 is TGCAGTGCACCACAGGGGGAGACCCAGTACTTC. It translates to CSAPQGETQYF.

The CDR3 bases are TGTGCCAGTCGGGAGTTTGATAACACCGGGGAGCTGTTTTTT. Translation: CASREFDNTGELFF. V usage is TRBV6-5 and J usage is TRBJ2-2, with TRBD2 as a possible D gene (6 bases). This CDR3 comprises 14 residues. Germline CDR1 is MNHEY and CDR2 is SVGAGI. V was clipped by 9 bases and J by 2 bases, with 13 bases between them.